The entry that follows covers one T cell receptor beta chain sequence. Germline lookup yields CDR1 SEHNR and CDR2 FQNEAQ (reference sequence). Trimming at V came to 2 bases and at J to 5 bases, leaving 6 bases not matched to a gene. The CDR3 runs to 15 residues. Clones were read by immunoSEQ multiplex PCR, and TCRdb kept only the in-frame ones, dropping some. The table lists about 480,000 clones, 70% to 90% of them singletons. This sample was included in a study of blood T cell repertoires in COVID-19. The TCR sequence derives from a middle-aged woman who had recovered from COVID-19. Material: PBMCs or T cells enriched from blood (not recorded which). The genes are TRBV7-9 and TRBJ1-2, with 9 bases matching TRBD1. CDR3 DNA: TGTGCCAGCAGCTTAATTAAGGGACAGGGATATGGCTACACCTTC. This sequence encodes CASSLIKGQGYGYTF.